These 24 T cell receptor beta chains came from one sample sequenced in a study of blood T cell repertoires in COVID-19. Sequencing was performed with immunoSEQ multiplex PCR; in TCRdb, only in-frame clones are kept and a portion is missing. The repertoire holds 190,000 or so clones, with 87% as singletons. Sequencing input: peripheral blood. The receptors shown here come from a woman aged 18-29 years who had recovered from COVID-19.

The V and J genes are TRBV5-4 and TRBJ2-1; TRBD2 is a possible D gene (6 bases). V gave up 9 bases and J gave up 6 bases, with 16 bases separating them. CDR1 SGHNT and CDR2 YYREEE come from the germline V gene (reference sequence). The CDR3 totals 13 residues. Here the CDR3 DNA reads TGTGCCACCGGGGAGGATATCGTCAATGAGCAGTTCTTC. Translated: CATGEDIVNEQFF. Supplemented by reference TRBV5-4 and TRBJ2-1, the full variable domain reads ETGVTQSPTHLIKTRGQQVTLRCSSQSGHNTVSWYQQALGQGPQFIFQYYREEENGRGNFPPRFSGLQFPNYSSELNVNALELDDSALYLCATGEDIVNEQFFGPGTRLTVL.

The chain employs TRBV3-1 (or the pseudogene TRBV3-2) and TRBJ2-3; the match to TRBD1 covers 11 bases. The V gene's germline CDR1 is LGHDT and CDR2 YNNKEL (reference sequence). The CDR3 totals 16 residues. Trimming at V came to 4 bases and at J to 4 bases, leaving 7 bases not matched to a gene. CDR3 sequence (DNA): TGTGCCAGCAGCCCACGGACAGGGGGCTTGGCAGATACGCAGTATTTT. Amino acids: CASSPRTGGLADTQYF.

A few counts support this clone. The V and J genes are TRBV4-3 and TRBJ2-3; D is uncertain. The germline V gene has CDR1 LGHNA and CDR2 YSLEER. Trimming shortened V by 1 base and J by 1 base, and 9 bases separated the two germline ends. The CDR3 covers 15 residues. The CDR3 protein is CASSQGQRGTDTQYF. The CDR3, as DNA: TGCGCCAGCAGCCAAGGGCAACGGGGCACAGATACGCAGTATTTT.

The chain is built from TRBV5-8 and TRBJ1-4, with 7 bases aligning to TRBD1. Looked up from germline, CDR1 is SGHTS and CDR2 is YDEGEE. J lost 8 bases, V lost 5 bases, and 6 bases had no gene match. The CDR3 sequence is 13 residues long. CDR3 loop: CASSRDSLEKLFF. Here the CDR3 DNA reads TGTGCCAGCAGTCGGGACAGTCTCGAAAAACTGTTTTTT. Using reference TRBV5-8 and TRBJ1-4 for the parts outside the CDR3, the full variable domain is EAGVTQSPTHLIKTRGQQATLRCSPISGHTSVYWYQQALGLGLQFLLWYDEGEERNRGNFPPRFSGRQFPNYSSELNVNALELEDSALYLCASSRDSLEKLFFGSGTQLSVL.

This rearrangement joins TRBV7-2 to TRBJ1-6, with D unclear. The V end was cut by 1 base, the J end by 3 bases, with 7 bases between. The germline CDR1 and CDR2 sequences are SGHTA and FQGNSA. The CDR3 spans 15 residues. CDR3 sequence reads: CASSLEQIYNSPLHF. CDR3 bases: TGTGCCAGCAGCTTAGAACAGATCTATAATTCACCCCTCCACTTT.

The CDR3 nucleotides are TGTGCCAGCACCGAGGGCAATGAGCAGTTCTTC. This translates into CASTEGNEQFF. V gene TRBV2 combines with J gene TRBJ2-1; possible D gene TRBD2, 5 bases. The CDR3 is 11 residues long. Deletions cut 7 bases from V and 6 bases from J, with 7 bases between. CDR1 is SNHLY, CDR2 FYNNEI, per germline.

The chain uses TRBV7-6 and TRBJ2-1; perhaps TRBD2 as D (6 bases). Per germline, CDR1 SGHVS and CDR2 FNYEAQ. The CDR3 length is 15 residues. Trimming removed 3 bases from V and 4 bases from J, with 13 bases in between. CDR3 sequence reads: CASSFPGTGYNEQFF. Here the CDR3 DNA reads TGTGCCAGCAGCTTTCCAGGGACTGGTTACAATGAGCAGTTCTTC.

The chain links TRBV27 to TRBJ2-3; 10 nucleotides align to TRBD2. The CDR3 runs to 15 residues. The germline V gene has CDR1 MNHEY and CDR2 SMNVEV (reference sequence). Trimming at V came to 6 bases and at J to 6 bases, leaving 9 bases not matched to a gene. The CDR3 DNA is TGTGCCAGCAGCCTAGCGGGAGCGCGAGTTGATACGCAGTATTTT. Its protein is CASSLAGARVDTQYF.

The chain combines TRBV7-3 with TRBJ2-1; D uncertain. The V gene lost 2 bases and the J gene lost 4 bases, with 15 bases spanning the gap. Germline CDR1 is SGHTA and CDR2 is FQGTGA. This CDR3 is built from 16 residues. This CDR3 reads CASSLGVSRRYNEQFF. CDR3 bases: TGTGCCAGCAGCTTAGGTGTCAGCCGGAGATACAATGAGCAGTTCTTC.

The chain uses TRBV5-1 and TRBJ2-6; D not resolved. The CDR3 has 19 residues. V shed 0 bases and J shed 0 bases, with 16 bases lying between them. Germline V gene lookup returns CDR1 SGHRS and CDR2 YFSETQ. CDR3 DNA: TGCGCCAGCAGCTTGGAACCCAACTACGCGTCCTCTGGGGCCAACGTCCTGACTTTC. It is translated as CASSLEPNYASSGANVLTF.

The chain employs TRBV6-5 and TRBJ2-3; 11 bases are a match to TRBD2. V was pared by 6 bases and J by 1 base, with 3 bases of the junction left unmatched. This CDR3 is 15 amino acids long. Germline CDR1 is MNHEY and CDR2 is SVGAGI. The CDR3 reads CASRSGLAGTDTQYF. The CDR3, as DNA: TGTGCCAGCAGGTCGGGACTAGCGGGCACAGATACGCAGTATTTT.

This sequence joins TRBV24-1 and TRBJ2-1; 9 bases line up with TRBD2. The CDR3 consists of 15 residues. CDR1 KGHDR and CDR2 SFDVKD come from the germline V gene. V was clipped by 2 bases and J by 2 bases; unmatched bases: 0. The CDR3 nucleotides read TGTGCCACCAGTGATTCTAGCGGGGCCTACAATGAGCAGTTCTTC. It encodes CATSDSSGAYNEQFF.

In its sample, this clone was seen a few times. This rearrangement joins TRBV10-3 to TRBJ2-7, with 7 bases identical to TRBD1. The CDR3 has 15 amino acids. With V trimmed by 3 bases and J by 1 base, 6 bases remained unmatched. The V gene's germline CDR1 is ENHRY and CDR2 SYGVKD. The CDR3 protein is CAISDLDRLSYEQYF. The CDR3 DNA reads as TGTGCCATCAGTGACCTGGACAGGCTTTCCTACGAGCAGTACTTC.

The chain carries TRBV6-2 or TRBV6-3 and TRBJ2-5, with 8 positions matching TRBD2. CDR3 length: 20 residues. In germline, CDR1 is MNHEY, CDR2 SVGEGT. With 0 bases clipped from V and 0 bases from J, the junction kept 15 bases outside the gene matches. The CDR3 coding sequence is TGTGCCAGCAGTTACTCCCTGCTGAGGTTGTTAGCGGGAAACCAAGAGACCCAGTACTTC. As protein: CASSYSLLRLLAGNQETQYF.

This chain links TRBV9 with TRBJ1-4; 7 bases map to TRBD1. The CDR3 length is 15 residues. The V segment lost 3 bases and the J segment 8 bases; nucleotides outside the gene matches: 10. From germline, CDR1 is SGDLS and CDR2 YYNGEE. DNA for the CDR3: TGTGCCAGCAGCGGAGGAGACAGGGCGTTAGAAAAACTGTTTTTT. Translating it yields CASSGGDRALEKLFF. Using reference TRBV9 and TRBJ1-4 for the parts outside the CDR3, the full variable domain is DSGVTQTPKHLITATGQRVTLRCSPRSGDLSVYWYQQSLDQGLQFLIQYYNGEERAKGNILERFSAQQFPDLHSELNLSSLELGDSALYFCASSGGDRALEKLFFGSGTQLSVL.

V gene TRBV6-5 combines with J gene TRBJ2-7; 10 nucleotides line up with TRBD2. Germline V gives CDR1 MNHEY, CDR2 SVGAGI. The CDR3 contains 15 residues. J lost 4 bases, V lost 7 bases, and 10 bases had no gene match. This CDR3 is CASNKGIAGGYEQYV. In DNA, the CDR3 is TGTGCCAGCAATAAAGGAATAGCGGGAGGTTACGAGCAGTACGTC.

V usage is TRBV9 and J usage is TRBJ1-2; maybe TRBD1 (5 bases). The CDR3 loop spans 14 amino acids. The V and J ends lost 0 bases and 4 bases respectively, with 10 bases between them. The V gene's germline CDR1 is SGDLS and CDR2 YYNGEE. The CDR3 protein is CASSVEGSRYGYTF. The CDR3 DNA is TGTGCCAGCAGCGTAGAGGGGTCCCGCTATGGCTACACCTTC.

This sequence joins TRBV4-3 and TRBJ2-1; 7 nucleotides agree with TRBD2. This CDR3 is built from 16 residues. Germline V CDR1 and CDR2: LGHNA, YSLEER. The V and J ends lost 5 bases and 4 bases, in that order; junction bases with no gene match: 11. The CDR3 spells CASSSYFQRDYNEQFF. The CDR3 nucleotides are TGCGCCAGCAGCTCCTACTTCCAGCGGGATTACAATGAGCAGTTCTTC.

This clone was counted once. The chain links TRBV10-3 to TRBJ1-4, with D unresolved. Germline assignment: CDR1 ENHRY and CDR2 SYGVKD. The CDR3 loop spans 14 amino acids. V shed 2 bases and J shed 0 bases, with 4 bases lying between them. CDR3 coding DNA: TGTGCCATCAGTGAGCACACAACTAATGAAAAACTGTTTTTT. Translated, it gives CAISEHTTNEKLFF.

The rearrangement links TRBV4-3 to TRBJ1-3; the D gene is possibly TRBD1 (6 bases). Trimming removed 3 bases from V and 0 bases from J, with 18 bases in between. CDR1 and CDR2 from the germline V gene are LGHNA and YSLEER. This CDR3 contains 18 residues. The CDR3 DNA reads TGCGCCAGCAGCCATGACGGGGCCGCGGGGGCCTCTGGAAACACCATATATTTT. This gives the protein CASSHDGAAGASGNTIYF.

The rearrangement joins TRBV7-9 to TRBJ2-1; unclear D gene. Trimming left V 5 bases short and J 6 bases short, with 8 bases between. Looked up from germline, CDR1 is SEHNR and CDR2 is FQNEAQ (reference sequence). The CDR3 has 12 amino acids. CDR3 nucleotides: TGTGCCAGCAGCAACTACCCCAATGAGCAGTTCTTC. Encoded protein: CASSNYPNEQFF.

The CDR3 DNA sequence: TGCGCCAGCAGCCAAGTGGACACAGGGGCTCGGTACGAGCAGTACTTC. It codes for CASSQVDTGARYEQYF. The chain recombines TRBV4-1 with TRBJ2-7; 7 bases map to TRBD1. The CDR3 extends over 16 amino acids. Trimming cost V 1 base and J 4 bases; bases outside gene matches: 10. CDR1 and CDR2 from the germline V gene are MGHRA and YSYEKL.

V usage is TRBV5-3 and J usage is TRBJ2-3; 8 nucleotides line up with TRBD2. TRBV5-3 qualifies as an ORF whose function is uncertain. The CDR3 is made up of 16 amino acids. Losses at the gene ends were 6 bases for V and 0 bases for J; bases not matched to a gene: 9. The CDR3 sequence is CARTPYSGESTDTQYF. CDR3 DNA sequence: TGTGCCAGAACCCCTTATAGCGGGGAAAGCACAGATACGCAGTATTTT.

The V call is TRBV4-3, the J call TRBJ1-1; possibly TRBD1 for D (5 bases). The V gene lost 5 bases and the J gene lost 1 base, with 14 bases spanning the gap. Germline V gives CDR1 LGHNA, CDR2 YSLEER. This CDR3 region has 15 residues. The CDR3 protein is CASSDAIGANTEAFF. The CDR3 nucleotides are TGCGCCAGCAGCGATGCCATTGGGGCGAACACTGAAGCTTTCTTT.